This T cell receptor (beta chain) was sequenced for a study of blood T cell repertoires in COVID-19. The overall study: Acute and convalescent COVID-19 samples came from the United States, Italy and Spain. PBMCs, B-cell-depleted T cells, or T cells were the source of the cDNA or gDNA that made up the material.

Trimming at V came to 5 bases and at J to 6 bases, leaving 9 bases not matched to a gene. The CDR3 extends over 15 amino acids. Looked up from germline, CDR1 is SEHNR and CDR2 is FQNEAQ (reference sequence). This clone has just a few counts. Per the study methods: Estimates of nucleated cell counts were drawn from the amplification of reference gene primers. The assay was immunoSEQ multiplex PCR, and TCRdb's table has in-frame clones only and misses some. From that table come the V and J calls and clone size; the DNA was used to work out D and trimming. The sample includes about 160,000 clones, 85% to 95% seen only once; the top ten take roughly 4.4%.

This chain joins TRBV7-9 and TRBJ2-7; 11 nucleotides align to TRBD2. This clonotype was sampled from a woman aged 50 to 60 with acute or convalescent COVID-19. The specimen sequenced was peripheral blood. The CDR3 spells CASSPAGTSGGEQYF. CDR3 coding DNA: TGTGCCAGCAGCCCAGCCGGGACTAGCGGAGGCGAGCAGTACTTC.